This entry lists 13 T cell receptor beta chains sequenced from one sample in a study of T cell responses to AZD1222 COVID-19 vaccine. Profiling relied on immunoSEQ multiplex PCR, and the TCRdb table lists in-frame clones only, not all of them. The sample shows 120,000 or so clones, about 86% of them seen only once. Material: peripheral blood, obtained 28 days after the second AZD1222 dose. These receptors all stem from an adult who received the AZD1222 COVID-19 vaccine.

This clone was counted once. This chain uses TRBV9 with TRBJ2-7; 8 bases agree with TRBD1. The V and J ends lost 3 bases and 6 bases, in that order; junction bases with no gene match: 8. The CDR3 contains 14 residues. Germline loops: CDR1 SGDLS, CDR2 YYNGEE. The CDR3 sequence: CASSAGTGSLEQYF. CDR3 sequence (DNA): TGTGCCAGCAGCGCCGGGACAGGTTCCCTCGAGCAGTACTTC.

V gene TRBV6-2 or TRBV6-3 combines with J gene TRBJ1-2; 7 bases line up with TRBD1. After removal of 5 bases from V and 7 bases from J, the junction contained 10 bases not matched to a gene. This CDR3 comprises 14 residues. Germline lookup yields CDR1 MNHEY and CDR2 SVGEGT. The CDR3 DNA sequence: TGTGCCAGCAGTCTAACAGGGGCGGGAATTGGCTACACCTTC. Translated, it gives CASSLTGAGIGYTF.

J is TRBJ2-7 and V is TRBV7-9; D call uncertain. Germline CDR1 is SEHNR and CDR2 is FQNEAQ (reference sequence). V was shortened by 6 bases and J by 4 bases, with 19 bases between the two germline ends. CDR3 length equals 15 residues. DNA for the CDR3: TGTGCCAGCAGTTCACGCGACGCAGTCGGTTACGAGCAGTACTTC. Translation: CASSSRDAVGYEQYF.

The gene calls are TRBV7-2 and TRBJ2-7; D gene unclear. The germline gives CDR1 SGHTA, CDR2 FQGNSA. The CDR3 length is 15 residues. The V and J ends lost 5 bases and 1 base respectively, with 15 bases between them. For the CDR3, the DNA is TGTGCCAGCAGCATGACCCCACCCTCTTCCTACGAGCAGTACTTC. Amino acid sequence: CASSMTPPSSYEQYF.

This chain connects TRBV4-2 to TRBJ2-1; possible D gene TRBD2, 5 bases. CDR1 is LGHNA, CDR2 YNFKEQ, per germline. The V end was cut by 0 bases, the J end by 7 bases, with 13 bases between. The CDR3 has 15 amino acids. The CDR3 spells CASSQDRGAGNEQFF. The CDR3 bases are TGTGCCAGCAGCCAAGATCGGGGAGCCGGGAATGAGCAGTTCTTC.

This clone was seen more than once but under ten times. The V gene is TRBV7-2, the J gene TRBJ1-5, with D possibly being TRBD1 (5 bases). The CDR3 length is 14 residues. Trimming pared 5 bases from V and 1 base from J, leaving 9 bases between. CDR1 SGHTA and CDR2 FQGNSA come from the germline V gene. In DNA form, the CDR3 reads TGTGCCAGCAGCAGAGGACAAAGCAATCAGCCCCAGCATTTT. Its translation is CASSRGQSNQPQHF. Variable domain in full (rest from reference TRBV7-2 and TRBJ1-5): GAGVSQSPSNKVTEKGKDVELRCDPISGHTALYWYRQSLGQGLEFLIYFQGNSAPDKSGLPSDRFSAERTGGSVSTLTIQRTQQEDSAVYLCASSRGQSNQPQHFGDGTRLSIL.

The chain combines TRBV5-8 with TRBJ2-7; D is possibly TRBD1 (5 bases). The CDR3 loop spans 13 amino acids. Trimming stripped 2 bases from V and 3 bases from J, with 9 bases between. CDR1 SGHTS and CDR2 YDEGEE come from the germline V gene. CDR3 amino acids: CASSLQVYYEQYF. The CDR3, as DNA: TGTGCCAGCAGCTTACAGGTCTACTACGAGCAGTACTTC.

The CDR3 DNA follows: TGCGCCAGCAGCCGGGGACAGGTGGCCCAAGGTTCACCCCTCCACTTT. It specifies CASSRGQVAQGSPLHF. The chain is built from TRBV5-1 and TRBJ1-6, with TRBD1 matching over 8 bases. The germline V gene encodes CDR1 SGHRS and CDR2 YFSETQ. There are 16 residues in the CDR3. V gave up 4 bases and J gave up 9 bases; unmatched junction bases: 12.

The chain combines TRBV29-1 with TRBJ2-3, with 7 bases aligning to TRBD1. Trimming took 4 bases from V and 5 from J; bases not matched to a gene: 6. The CDR3 is 13 amino acids. Germline V gene sequence: CDR1 SQVTM, CDR2 ANQGSEA. The CDR3 spells CSVAYGTEDTQYF. The CDR3 DNA sequence: TGCAGCGTTGCCTACGGGACAGAAGATACGCAGTATTTT.

This chain uses TRBV19 with TRBJ1-5; 11 nucleotides line up with TRBD1. CDR1 and CDR2 from the germline V gene are LNHDA and SQIVND (reference sequence). The V gene end was trimmed by 4 bases and the J gene end by 11 bases; junction bases not matched to a gene: 13. The length of the CDR3 is 16 residues. For the CDR3, the DNA is TGTGCCAGTAGTAAACCACAGGACAGGGGGCAGGGGGCCCAGCATTTT. This gives the protein CASSKPQDRGQGAQHF.

The CDR3 DNA follows: TGCAGCGTTGAATCGGTGGGGGAGACCCAGTACTTC. The encoded protein is CSVESVGETQYF. The chain is built from TRBV29-1 and TRBJ2-5, with D unresolved. Germline lookup yields CDR1 SQVTM and CDR2 ANQGSEA. Trimming took 2 bases from V and 5 from J, leaving 9 bases between them. This CDR3 spans 12 amino acids.

The chain links TRBV9 to TRBJ1-4, with D unclear. CDR1 is SGDLS, CDR2 YYNGEE, per germline. Trimming took 0 bases from V and 3 from J, leaving 9 bases between them. The length of the CDR3 is 15 residues. The CDR3 loop reads CASSVDRLANEKLFF. CDR3 sequence (DNA): TGTGCCAGCAGCGTAGACCGATTAGCTAATGAAAAACTGTTTTTT.

This chain uses TRBV14 with TRBJ2-7; D might be TRBD1 (6 bases). The CDR3 runs 18 residues. Germline V gene data show CDR1 as SGHDN and CDR2 as FVKESK. Deletions cut 4 bases from V and 6 bases from J, with 28 bases between. In DNA form, the CDR3 reads TGTGCCAGCAGCCGCAGTACCTTAAGGGGCACAGGGTTCCTCGAGCAGTACTTC. It specifies CASSRSTLRGTGFLEQYF.